The entry that follows covers one T cell receptor (beta chain) sequence. Its antigen is not known. Generated by immunoSEQ multiplex PCR, the TCRdb table keeps only in-frame clones and is missing some. The sample consists of approximately 120,000 clones, roughly 90% of them appearing once. This sample stems from a study of T cell responses to AZD1222 COVID-19 vaccine. Notes on the study in general: The donor cohort was predominantly white British with a female majority, and clonal diversity may have been underestimated.

Germline V lookup: CDR1 LNHNV, CDR2 YYDKDF (reference sequence). The V gene end was trimmed by 5 bases and the J gene end by 5 bases; junction bases not matched to a gene: 12. The CDR3 is 15 amino acids. The chain uses TRBV15 and TRBJ2-7; 7 bases map to TRBD1. The origin of this receptor is an adult in good health. Here the sequenced sample was peripheral blood, taken on day 0 of AZD1222 vaccination. In nucleotides, the CDR3 is TGTGCCACCAGCGGATTCCTCAGGGGGAACGACGAGCAGTACTTC. Its protein is CATSGFLRGNDEQYF.